Described below is a single T cell receptor (beta chain) sequence and its context. This record belongs to a study of cytomegalovirus exposure and HLA in healthy donors. Primers: 60 Vbeta forward and 13 Jbeta reverse. Libraries were prepared by immunoSEQ multiplex PCR; TCRdb keeps only in-frame clonotypes and omits some of them. The table shows under 200,000 clones, with around 78% occurring only once. Germline trimming cut 3 bases from V and 4 bases from J; bases unmatched to any gene: 7. The CDR3 consists of 15 residues. CDR1 and CDR2 (germline): MDHEN, SYDVKM. What was sequenced was PBMCs. The sequence came from a woman aged 40 to 50 in good health and CMV-seropositive. V gene TRBV28 combines with J gene TRBJ1-2; 8 bases match TRBD1. CDR3 sequence (DNA): TGTGCCAGCAGTTTGGGGCAGGGGGCTGGCTATGGCTACACCTTC. This gives the protein CASSLGQGAGYGYTF.